This T cell receptor beta chain was identified during a study of cytomegalovirus exposure and HLA in healthy donors. Overall study context: Early released data comprised 80 million to 100 million unique TCRs from HLA-typed donors.

Concerning this clone: Its antigen is as yet unknown.

The PCR contained 60 Vbeta and 13 Jbeta primers. The assay was immunoSEQ multiplex PCR, and TCRdb's table has in-frame clones only and misses some. Of about 190,000 clones detected, roughly 81% appear once; the ten largest clones hold 2.5% to 4%. Study-level findings and limits: Relative to equally common others, HLA-associated TCR beta chains showed greater clonal expansion in a later analysis. Usually a TCR sequence was rare, but some public TCRs were found in many donors. TCR beta sequences reportedly predicted most subjects' HLA-A and HLA-B alleles accurately.

Germline CDR1 is LGHNA and CDR2 is YNFKEQ. CDR3 length equals 15 residues. The V segment lost 0 bases and the J segment 7 bases; nucleotides outside the gene matches: 4. This TCR derives from a woman aged 25 to 39 in good health and CMV-seropositive. The chain employs TRBV4-2 and TRBJ2-1; the match to TRBD2 covers 9 bases. The sequenced material came from PBMCs. CDR3 in DNA: TGTGCCAGCAGCCAAGATACCCTAGCGGGAAATGAGCAGTTCTTC. This sequence encodes CASSQDTLAGNEQFF.